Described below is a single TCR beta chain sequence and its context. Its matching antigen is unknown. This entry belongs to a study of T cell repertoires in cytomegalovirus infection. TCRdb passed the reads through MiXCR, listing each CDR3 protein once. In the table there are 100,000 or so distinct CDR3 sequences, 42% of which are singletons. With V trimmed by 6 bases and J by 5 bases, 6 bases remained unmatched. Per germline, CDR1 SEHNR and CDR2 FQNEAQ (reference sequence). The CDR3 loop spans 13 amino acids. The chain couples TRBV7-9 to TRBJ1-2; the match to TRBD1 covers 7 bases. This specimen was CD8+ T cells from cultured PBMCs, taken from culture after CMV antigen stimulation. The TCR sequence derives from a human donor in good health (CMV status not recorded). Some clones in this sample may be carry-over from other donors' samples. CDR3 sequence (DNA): TGTGCCAGCAGGACAGGGAGGGAGTATGGCTACACCTTC. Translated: CASRTGREYGYTF.